This TCR beta chain was captured in a study of T cells in localized non-small cell lung cancer. Findings and limits, study-wide: Greater T cell density in blood accompanied longer overall survival. T cell clonality was highest in uninvolved adjacent lung, above tumor. As only one tumor region underwent sequencing, heterogeneity remains possible.

Germline CDR1 is SGHVS and CDR2 is FQNEAQ. This CDR3 region has 15 residues. Worth noting for this clone: Its antigen remains unknown.

Using immunoSEQ multiplex PCR, the repertoire was profiled, and TCRdb retains in-frame clones only, with some absent. The table shows around 20,000 clones, with more than 70% occurring only once. Sequenced material: PBMCs, taken before any cancer treatment. The TCR was taken from a woman aged 35-75 years with stage II squamous cell lung carcinoma. The rearrangement joins TRBV7-8 to TRBJ2-5; D possibly matches TRBD1 or TRBD2 (5 bases each). The end of the DNA aligns better with TRBJ2-7, so the J call may be wrong. The CDR3 reads CASSLGRLLSYEQYF. The CDR3 nucleotides are TGTGCCAGCAGCTTGGGACGACTACTCTCCTACGAGCAGTACTTC.